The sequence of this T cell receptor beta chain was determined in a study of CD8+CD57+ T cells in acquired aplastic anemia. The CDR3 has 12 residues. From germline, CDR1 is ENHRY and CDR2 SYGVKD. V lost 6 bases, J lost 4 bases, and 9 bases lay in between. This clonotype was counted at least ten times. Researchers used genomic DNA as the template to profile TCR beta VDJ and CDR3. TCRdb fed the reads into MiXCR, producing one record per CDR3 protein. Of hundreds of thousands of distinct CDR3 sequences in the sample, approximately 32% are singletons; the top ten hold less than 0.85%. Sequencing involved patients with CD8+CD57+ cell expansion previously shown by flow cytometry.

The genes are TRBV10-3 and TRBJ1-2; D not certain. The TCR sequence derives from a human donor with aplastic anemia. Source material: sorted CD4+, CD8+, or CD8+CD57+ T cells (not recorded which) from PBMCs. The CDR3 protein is CAISGDGYGYTF. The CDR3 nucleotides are TGTGCCATCAGCGGAGATGGCTATGGCTACACCTTC.